In this sample, the clone carrying this T cell receptor (beta chain) turned up a few times. Antigen unknown. Treatment noted: 10-day PBMC culture with coronavirus spike peptide pools or control peptides (ViraFEST assay). The positive PCR dates, which preceded the US Alpha, Beta and Delta variants, fell between March and December 2020. The record originates from a study of vaccination and CD4 T cells after COVID-19. General study results and limits: Only post-vaccination samples contained a median about 90% of the reactive clones in convalescent patients.

Germline CDR1 is LNHDA and CDR2 is SQIVND (reference sequence). This CDR3 comprises 13 residues. The ends were cut back, 5 bases at V and 4 bases at J, with 9 bases in the middle. Cultured CD4+ T-cell DNA underwent Oncomine TCR Beta short-read sequencing. One entry per CDR3 protein results from TCRdb running MiXCR on the PCR reads. Of a few thousand distinct CDR3 sequences in the sample, approximately 22% are singletons; the top ten hold about 51%. The source was CD4+ T cells from blood, cultured in vitro, collected after SARS-CoV-2 vaccination. The J gene is TRBJ1-5, the V gene TRBV19; the D gene is possibly TRBD1 (5 bases). The sequence was collected from a human donor who had recovered from COVID-19. CDR3 protein: CASSQTENQPQHF. The CDR3 DNA reads TGTGCCAGTAGTCAGACAGAGAATCAGCCCCAGCATTTT.